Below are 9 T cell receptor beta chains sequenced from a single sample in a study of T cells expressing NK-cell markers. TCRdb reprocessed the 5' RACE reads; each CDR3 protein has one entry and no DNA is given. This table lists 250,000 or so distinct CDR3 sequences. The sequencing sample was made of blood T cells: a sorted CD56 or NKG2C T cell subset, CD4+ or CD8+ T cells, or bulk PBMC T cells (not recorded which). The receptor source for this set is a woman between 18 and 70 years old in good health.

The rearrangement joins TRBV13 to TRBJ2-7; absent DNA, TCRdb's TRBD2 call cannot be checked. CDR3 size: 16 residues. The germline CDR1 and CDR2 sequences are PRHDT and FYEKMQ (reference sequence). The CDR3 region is CASRPKLSGLTFEQYF.

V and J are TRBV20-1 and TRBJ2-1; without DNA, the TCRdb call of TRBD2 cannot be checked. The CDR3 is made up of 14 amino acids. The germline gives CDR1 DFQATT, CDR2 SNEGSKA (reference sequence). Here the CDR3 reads CSAATGLVHNEQFF.

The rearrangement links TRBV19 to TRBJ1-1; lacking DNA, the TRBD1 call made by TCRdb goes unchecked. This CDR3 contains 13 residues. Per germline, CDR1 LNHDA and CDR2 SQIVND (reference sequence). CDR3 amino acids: CASSANYGGEAFF.

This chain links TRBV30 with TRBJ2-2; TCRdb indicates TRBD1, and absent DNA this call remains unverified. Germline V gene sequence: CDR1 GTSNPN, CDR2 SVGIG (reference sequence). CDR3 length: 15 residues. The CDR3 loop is CAWSPGQKNTGELFF.

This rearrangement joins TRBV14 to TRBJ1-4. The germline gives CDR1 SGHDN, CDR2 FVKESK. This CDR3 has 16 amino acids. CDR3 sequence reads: CASSQLLGGGDEKLFF.

CDR3 sequence reads: CASSSPRDRRPQHF. The chain combines TRBV6-2 or TRBV6-3 with TRBJ1-5; TCRdb outputs TRBD1, but without DNA this stays unchecked. The germline CDR1 and CDR2 sequences are MNHEY and SVGEGT. The CDR3 length is 14 residues.

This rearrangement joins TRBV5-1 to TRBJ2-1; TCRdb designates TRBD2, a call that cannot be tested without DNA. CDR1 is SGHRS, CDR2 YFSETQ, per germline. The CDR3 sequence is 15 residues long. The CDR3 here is CASSLTSGVYNEQFF.

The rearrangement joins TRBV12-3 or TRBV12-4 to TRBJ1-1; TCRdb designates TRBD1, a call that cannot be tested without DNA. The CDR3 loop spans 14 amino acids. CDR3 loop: CASSLKGAETEAFF.

CDR3 sequence: CASSFLGSQPQHF. The chain is built from TRBV27 and TRBJ1-5. This CDR3 spans 13 amino acids. Looked up from germline, CDR1 is MNHEY and CDR2 is SMNVEV (reference sequence).